This T cell receptor (beta chain) is drawn from a study of human T cells and chemical hapten exposure. Study-wide findings and caveats: Every donor had alopecia, and their immune response may therefore differ from healthy people's. There were significantly more large CDR3 similarity clusters among expanded TCRs than among controls. Counts of TCRs above 1 in 1000 frequency stayed unchanged with DPC sensitization.

TCRdb re-analysed the RACE reads in MiXCR, keeping a single row per CDR3 protein. The profile shows a few hundred thousand distinct CDR3 sequences, 5.5% of them singletons. There are many counts of this clonotype. Its antigen is not identified. Noted time point: pre-sensitization, week 0. Treatment of the sample: therapeutic diphenylcyclopropenone sensitization with weekly scalp DPC. Donors were 18 to 70-year-old alopecia patients suitable for DPC. The CDR3 totals 15 residues. Trimming stripped 3 bases from V and 5 bases from J, with 14 bases between. Germline V gene data show CDR1 as KGHSH and CDR2 as LQKENI.

The rearrangement links TRBV18 to TRBJ2-1; tentative D call: TRBD2 (5 bases). The sequence came from a young woman with alopecia areata. Some clones in this sample may be carry-over from other donors' samples. This specimen consisted of whole blood, obtained in connection with sensitization to the hapten diphenylcyclopropenone (DPC). As DNA, the CDR3 is TGTGCCAGCTCACCCCGAACGGACGGGAACAATGAGCAGTTCTTC. This translates into CASSPRTDGNNEQFF.